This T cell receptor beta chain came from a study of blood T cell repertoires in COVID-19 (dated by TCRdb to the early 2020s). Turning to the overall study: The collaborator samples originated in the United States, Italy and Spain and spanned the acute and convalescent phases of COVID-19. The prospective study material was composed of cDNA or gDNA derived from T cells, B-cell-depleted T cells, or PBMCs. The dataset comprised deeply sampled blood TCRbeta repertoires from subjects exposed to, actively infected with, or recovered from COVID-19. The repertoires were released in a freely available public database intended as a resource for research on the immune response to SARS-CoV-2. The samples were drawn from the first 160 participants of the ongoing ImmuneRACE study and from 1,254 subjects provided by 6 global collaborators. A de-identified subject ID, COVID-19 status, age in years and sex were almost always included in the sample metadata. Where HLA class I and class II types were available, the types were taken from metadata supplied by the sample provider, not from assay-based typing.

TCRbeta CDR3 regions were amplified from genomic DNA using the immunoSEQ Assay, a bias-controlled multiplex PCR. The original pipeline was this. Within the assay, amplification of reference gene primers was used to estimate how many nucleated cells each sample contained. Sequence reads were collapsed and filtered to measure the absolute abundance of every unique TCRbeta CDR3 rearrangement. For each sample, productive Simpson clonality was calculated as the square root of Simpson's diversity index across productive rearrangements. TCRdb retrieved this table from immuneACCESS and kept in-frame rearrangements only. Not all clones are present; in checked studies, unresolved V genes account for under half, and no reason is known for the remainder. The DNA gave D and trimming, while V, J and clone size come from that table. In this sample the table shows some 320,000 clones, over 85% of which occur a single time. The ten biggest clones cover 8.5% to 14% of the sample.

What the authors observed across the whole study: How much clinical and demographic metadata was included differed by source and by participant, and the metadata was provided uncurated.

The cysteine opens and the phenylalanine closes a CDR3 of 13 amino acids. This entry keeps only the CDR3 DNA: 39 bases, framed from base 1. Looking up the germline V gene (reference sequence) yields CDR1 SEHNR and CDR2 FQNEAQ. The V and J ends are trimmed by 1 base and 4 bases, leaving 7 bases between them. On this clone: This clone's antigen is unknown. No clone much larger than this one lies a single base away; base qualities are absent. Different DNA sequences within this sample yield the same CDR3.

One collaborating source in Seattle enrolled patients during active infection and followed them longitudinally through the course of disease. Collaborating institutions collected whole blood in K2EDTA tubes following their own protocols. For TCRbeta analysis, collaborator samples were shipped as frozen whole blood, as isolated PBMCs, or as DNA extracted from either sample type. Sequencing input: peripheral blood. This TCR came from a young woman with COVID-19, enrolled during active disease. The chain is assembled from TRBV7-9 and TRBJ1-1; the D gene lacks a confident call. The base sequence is TGTGCCAGCAGCTTAGGTGGGAGCACTGAAGCTTTCTTT. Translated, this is CASSLGGSTEAFF.